Each of the 3 T cell receptor beta chains below was sequenced from the same sample in a study of cytomegalovirus exposure and HLA in healthy donors. Amplification used 60 Vbeta primers and 13 Jbeta primers. Some clones are missing from TCRdb's copy, which holds only in-frame ones; the method was immunoSEQ multiplex PCR. The sample lists more than 90,000 clones, around 69% occurring once. Material for sequencing was PBMCs. The receptors were gathered from a man aged 50 or older in good health and CMV-seropositive.

This chain connects TRBV6-5 to TRBJ1-6; 7 nucleotides line up with TRBD1. Per the germline V gene, CDR1 is MNHEY and CDR2 is SVGAGI. The J segment lost 9 bases and the V segment lost 5 bases, leaving 10 bases of the junction unmatched. The length of the CDR3 is 15 residues. The CDR3 here is CASSRRQGPGSPLHF. The DNA for the CDR3 is TGTGCCAGCAGTAGACGACAGGGACCAGGTTCACCCCTCCACTTT.

The chain uses TRBV4-1 and TRBJ1-1; 8 bases agree with TRBD1. Germline loops: CDR1 MGHRA, CDR2 YSYEKL. Unmatched junction bases numbered 8, after V lost 5 bases and J lost 0 bases. The CDR3 totals 16 residues. The CDR3 DNA reads as TGCGCCAGCAGCTCCAGGGGGCCGGGAATGAACACTGAAGCTTTCTTT. This translates into CASSSRGPGMNTEAFF.

V and J are TRBV5-4 and TRBJ2-3, with D possibly matching TRBD2 (6 bases). CDR3 length: 14 amino acids. Germline V gene lookup returns CDR1 SGHNT and CDR2 YYREEE (reference sequence). The V end was cut by 2 bases, the J end by 0 bases, with 7 bases between. Here the CDR3 reads CASSFSGSTDTQYF. The CDR3 bases are TGTGCCAGCAGCTTCAGCGGGAGCACAGATACGCAGTATTTT.